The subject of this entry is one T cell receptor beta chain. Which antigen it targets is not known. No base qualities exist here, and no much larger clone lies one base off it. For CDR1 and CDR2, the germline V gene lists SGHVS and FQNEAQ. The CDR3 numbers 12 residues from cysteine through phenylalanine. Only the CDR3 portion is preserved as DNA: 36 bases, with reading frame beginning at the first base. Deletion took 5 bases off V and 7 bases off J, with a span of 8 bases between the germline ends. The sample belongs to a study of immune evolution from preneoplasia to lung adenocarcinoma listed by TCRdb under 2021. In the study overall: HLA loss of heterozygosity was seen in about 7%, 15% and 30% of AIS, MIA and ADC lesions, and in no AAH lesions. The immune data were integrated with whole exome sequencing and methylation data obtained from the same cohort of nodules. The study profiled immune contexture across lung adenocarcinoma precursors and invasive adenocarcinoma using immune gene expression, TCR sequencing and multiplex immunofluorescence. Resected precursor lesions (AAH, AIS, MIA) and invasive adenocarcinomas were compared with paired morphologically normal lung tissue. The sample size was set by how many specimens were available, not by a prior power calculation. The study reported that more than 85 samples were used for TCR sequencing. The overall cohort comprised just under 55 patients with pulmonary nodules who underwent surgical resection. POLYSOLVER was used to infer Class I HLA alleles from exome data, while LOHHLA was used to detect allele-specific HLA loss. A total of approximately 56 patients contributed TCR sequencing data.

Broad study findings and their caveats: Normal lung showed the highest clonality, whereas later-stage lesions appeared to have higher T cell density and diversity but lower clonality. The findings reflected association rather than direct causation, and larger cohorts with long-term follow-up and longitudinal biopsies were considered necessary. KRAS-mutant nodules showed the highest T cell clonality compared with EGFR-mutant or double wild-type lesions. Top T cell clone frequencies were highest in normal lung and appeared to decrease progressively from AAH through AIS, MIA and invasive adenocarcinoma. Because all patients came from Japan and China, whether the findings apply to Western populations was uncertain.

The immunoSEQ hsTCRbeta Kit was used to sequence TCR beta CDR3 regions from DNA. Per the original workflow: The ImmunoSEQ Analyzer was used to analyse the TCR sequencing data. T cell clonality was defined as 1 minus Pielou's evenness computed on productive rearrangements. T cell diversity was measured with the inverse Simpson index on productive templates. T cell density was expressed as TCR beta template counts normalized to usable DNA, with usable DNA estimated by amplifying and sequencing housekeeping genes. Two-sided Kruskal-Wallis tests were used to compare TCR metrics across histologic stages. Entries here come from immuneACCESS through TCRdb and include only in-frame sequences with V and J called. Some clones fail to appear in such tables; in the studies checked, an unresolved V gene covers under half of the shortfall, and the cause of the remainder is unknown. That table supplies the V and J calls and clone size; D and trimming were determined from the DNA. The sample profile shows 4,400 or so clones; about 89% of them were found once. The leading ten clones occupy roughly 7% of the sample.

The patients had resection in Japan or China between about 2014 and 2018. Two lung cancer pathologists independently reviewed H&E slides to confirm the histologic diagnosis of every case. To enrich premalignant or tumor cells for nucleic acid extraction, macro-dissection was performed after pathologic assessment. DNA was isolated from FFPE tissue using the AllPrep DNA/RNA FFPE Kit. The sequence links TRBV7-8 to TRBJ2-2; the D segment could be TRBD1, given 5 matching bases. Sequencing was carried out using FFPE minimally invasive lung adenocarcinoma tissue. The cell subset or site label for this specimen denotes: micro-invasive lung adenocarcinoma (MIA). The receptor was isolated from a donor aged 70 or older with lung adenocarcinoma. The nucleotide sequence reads TGTGCCAGCAGCCCCAGGGACGGGGAGCTGTTTTTT. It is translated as CASSPRDGELFF. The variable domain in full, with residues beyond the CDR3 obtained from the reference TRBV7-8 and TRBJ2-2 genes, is GAGVSQSPRYKVAKRGQDVALRCDPISGHVSLFWYQQALGQGPEFLTYFQNEAQLDKSGLPSDRFFAERPEGSVSTLKIQRTQQEDSAVYLCASSPRDGELFFGEGSRLTVL.